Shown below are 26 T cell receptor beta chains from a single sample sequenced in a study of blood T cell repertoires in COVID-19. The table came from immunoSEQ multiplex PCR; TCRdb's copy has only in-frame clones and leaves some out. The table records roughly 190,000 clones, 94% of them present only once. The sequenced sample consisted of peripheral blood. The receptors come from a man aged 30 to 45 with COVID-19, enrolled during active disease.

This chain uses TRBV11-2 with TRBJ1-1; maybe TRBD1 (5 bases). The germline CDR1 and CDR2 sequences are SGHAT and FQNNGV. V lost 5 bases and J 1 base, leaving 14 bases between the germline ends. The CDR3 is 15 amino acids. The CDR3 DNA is TGTGCCAGCAGCGGTTATGGGGCCGGGAACACTGAAGCTTTCTTT. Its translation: CASSGYGAGNTEAFF. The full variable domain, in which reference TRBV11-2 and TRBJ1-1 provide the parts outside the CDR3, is EAGVAQSPRYKIIEKRQSVAFWCNPISGHATLYWYQQILGQGPKLLIQFQNNGVVDDSQLPKDRFSAERLKGVDSTLKIQPAKLEDSAVYLCASSGYGAGNTEAFFGQGTRLTVV.

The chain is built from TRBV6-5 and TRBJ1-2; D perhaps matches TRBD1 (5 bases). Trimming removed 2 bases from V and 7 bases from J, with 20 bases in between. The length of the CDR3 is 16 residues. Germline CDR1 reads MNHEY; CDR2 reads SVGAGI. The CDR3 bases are TGTGCCAGCAGTTACCTTTCTGCCGGGACTGGAGCTGGCTACACCTTC. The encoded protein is CASSYLSAGTGAGYTF.

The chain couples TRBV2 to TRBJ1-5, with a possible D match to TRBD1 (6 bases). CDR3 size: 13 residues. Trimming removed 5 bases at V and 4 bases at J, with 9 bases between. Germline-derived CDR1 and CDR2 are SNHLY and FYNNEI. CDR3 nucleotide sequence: TGTGCCAGCAGTAGTCAGGGGAATCAGCCCCAGCATTTT. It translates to CASSSQGNQPQHF. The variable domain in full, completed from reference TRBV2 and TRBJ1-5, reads EPEVTQTPSHQVTQMGQEVILRCVPISNHLYFYWYRQILGQKVEFLVSFYNNEISEKSEIFDDQFSVERPDGSNFTLKIRSTKLEDSAMYFCASSSQGNQPQHFGDGTRLSIL.

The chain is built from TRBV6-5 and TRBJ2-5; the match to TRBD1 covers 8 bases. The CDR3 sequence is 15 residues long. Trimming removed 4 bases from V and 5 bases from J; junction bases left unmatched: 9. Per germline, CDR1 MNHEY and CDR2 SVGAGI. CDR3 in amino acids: CASSSRTGLSETQYF. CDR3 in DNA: TGTGCCAGCAGTTCGCGGACAGGGTTATCTGAGACCCAGTACTTC.

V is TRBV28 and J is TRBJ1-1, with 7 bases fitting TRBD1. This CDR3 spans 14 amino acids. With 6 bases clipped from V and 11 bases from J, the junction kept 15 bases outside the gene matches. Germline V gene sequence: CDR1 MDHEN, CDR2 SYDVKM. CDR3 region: CASRLTGKEVGAFF. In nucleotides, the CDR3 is TGTGCCAGCAGGTTGACAGGGAAGGAGGTAGGGGCTTTCTTT. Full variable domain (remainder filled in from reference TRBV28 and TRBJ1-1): DVKVTQSSRYLVKRTGEKVFLECVQDMDHENMFWYRQDPGLGLRLIYFSYDVKMKEKGDIPEGYSVSREKKERFSLILESASTNQTSMYLCASRLTGKEVGAFFGQGTRLTVV.

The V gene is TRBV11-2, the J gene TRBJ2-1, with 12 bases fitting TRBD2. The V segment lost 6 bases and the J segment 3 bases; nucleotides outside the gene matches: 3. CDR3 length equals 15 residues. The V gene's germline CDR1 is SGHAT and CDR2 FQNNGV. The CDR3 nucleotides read TGTGCCAGCAGTCGGACTAGCGGGAACTACAATGAGCAGTTCTTC. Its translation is CASSRTSGNYNEQFF. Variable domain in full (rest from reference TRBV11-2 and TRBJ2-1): EAGVAQSPRYKIIEKRQSVAFWCNPISGHATLYWYQQILGQGPKLLIQFQNNGVVDDSQLPKDRFSAERLKGVDSTLKIQPAKLEDSAVYLCASSRTSGNYNEQFFGPGTRLTVL.

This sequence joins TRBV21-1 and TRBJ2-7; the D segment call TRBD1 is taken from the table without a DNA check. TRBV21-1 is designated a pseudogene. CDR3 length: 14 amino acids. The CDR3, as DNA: TGTGCCAGCAGCAAGGCCGACAGGGGCAACGAGCAGTACTTC. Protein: CASSKADRGNEQYF.

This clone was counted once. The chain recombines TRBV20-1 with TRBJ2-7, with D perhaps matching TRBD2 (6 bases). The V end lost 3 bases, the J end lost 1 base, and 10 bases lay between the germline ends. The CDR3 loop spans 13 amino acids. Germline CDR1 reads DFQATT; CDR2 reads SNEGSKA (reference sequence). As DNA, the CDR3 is TGCAGTGCTAGTGGGACTGATTCCTACGAGCAGTACTTC. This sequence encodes CSASGTDSYEQYF.

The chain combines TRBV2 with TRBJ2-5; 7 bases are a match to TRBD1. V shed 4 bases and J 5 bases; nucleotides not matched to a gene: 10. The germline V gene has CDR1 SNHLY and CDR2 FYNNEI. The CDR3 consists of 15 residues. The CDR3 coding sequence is TGTGCCAGCAGTGGCGGACGGGGACAGCGGGAGACCCAGTACTTC. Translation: CASSGGRGQRETQYF. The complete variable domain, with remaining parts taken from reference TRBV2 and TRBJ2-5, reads EPEVTQTPSHQVTQMGQEVILRCVPISNHLYFYWYRQILGQKVEFLVSFYNNEISEKSEIFDDQFSVERPDGSNFTLKIRSTKLEDSAMYFCASSGGRGQRETQYFGPGTRLLVL.

The CDR3 reads CARSSPGQGGAEAFF. The CDR3 bases are TGTGCCAGAAGCTCTCCAGGACAGGGAGGAGCTGAAGCTTTCTTT. V usage is TRBV5-3 and J usage is TRBJ1-1; 8 bases align to TRBD1. TRBV5-3 is sorted into the ORF group, with uncertain function. V lost 3 bases, J lost 6 bases, and 10 bases stayed unmatched. CDR3 length: 15 amino acids.

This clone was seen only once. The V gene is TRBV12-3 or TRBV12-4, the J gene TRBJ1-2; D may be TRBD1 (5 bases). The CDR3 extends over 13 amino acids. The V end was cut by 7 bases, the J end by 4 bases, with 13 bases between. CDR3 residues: CASKRGGGYGYTF. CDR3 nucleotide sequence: TGTGCCAGCAAACGGGGGGGTGGCTATGGCTACACCTTC.

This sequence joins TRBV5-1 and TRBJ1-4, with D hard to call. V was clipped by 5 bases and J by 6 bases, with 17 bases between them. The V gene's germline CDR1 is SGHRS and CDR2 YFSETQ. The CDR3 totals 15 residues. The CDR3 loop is CASRSGQPADEKLFF. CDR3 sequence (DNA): TGCGCCAGCAGGTCCGGTCAACCGGCGGATGAAAAACTGTTTTTT.

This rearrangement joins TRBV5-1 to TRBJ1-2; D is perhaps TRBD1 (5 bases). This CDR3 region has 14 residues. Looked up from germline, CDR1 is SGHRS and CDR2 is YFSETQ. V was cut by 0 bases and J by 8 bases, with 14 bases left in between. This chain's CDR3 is CASSLAGGRGGYTF. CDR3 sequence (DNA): TGCGCCAGCAGCTTGGCCGGGGGGAGAGGAGGCTACACCTTC.

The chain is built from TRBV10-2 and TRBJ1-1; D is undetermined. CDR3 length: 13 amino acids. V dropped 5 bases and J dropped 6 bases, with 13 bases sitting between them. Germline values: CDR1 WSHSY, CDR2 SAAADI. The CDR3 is CASSYYGKPEAFF. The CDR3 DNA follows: TGCGCCAGCAGTTACTACGGGAAACCTGAAGCTTTCTTT.

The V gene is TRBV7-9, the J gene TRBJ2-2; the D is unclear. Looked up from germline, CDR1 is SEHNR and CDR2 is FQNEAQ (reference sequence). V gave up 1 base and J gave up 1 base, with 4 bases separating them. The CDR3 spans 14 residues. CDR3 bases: TGTGCCAGCAGCTTAGATAGGAACACCGGGGAGCTGTTTTTT. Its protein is CASSLDRNTGELFF.

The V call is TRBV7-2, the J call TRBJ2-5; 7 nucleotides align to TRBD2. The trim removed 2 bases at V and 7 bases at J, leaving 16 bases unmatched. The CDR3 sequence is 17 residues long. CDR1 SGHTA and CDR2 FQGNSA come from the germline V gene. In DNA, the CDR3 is TGTGCCAGCAGCTTAAGGCCTCGGGGGAGCGGGGAGGGGACCCAGTACTTC. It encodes CASSLRPRGSGEGTQYF.

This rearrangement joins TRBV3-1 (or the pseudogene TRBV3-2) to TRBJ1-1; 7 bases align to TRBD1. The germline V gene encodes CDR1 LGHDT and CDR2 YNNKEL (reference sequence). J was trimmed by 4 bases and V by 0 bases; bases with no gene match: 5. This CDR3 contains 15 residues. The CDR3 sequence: CASSQEVYRGTEAFF. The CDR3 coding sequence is TGTGCCAGCAGCCAAGAAGTCTACAGGGGCACTGAAGCTTTCTTT.

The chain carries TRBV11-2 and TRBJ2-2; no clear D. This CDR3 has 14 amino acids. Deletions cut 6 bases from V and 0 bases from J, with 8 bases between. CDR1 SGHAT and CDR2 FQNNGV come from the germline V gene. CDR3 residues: CASSQNTNTGELFF. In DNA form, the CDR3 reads TGTGCCAGCAGTCAGAATACGAACACCGGGGAGCTGTTTTTT.

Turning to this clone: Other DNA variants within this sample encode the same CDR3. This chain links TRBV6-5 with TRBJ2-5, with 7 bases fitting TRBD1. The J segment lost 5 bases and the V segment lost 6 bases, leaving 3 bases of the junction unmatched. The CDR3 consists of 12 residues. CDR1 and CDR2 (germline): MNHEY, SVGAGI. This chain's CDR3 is CASRQGQETQYF. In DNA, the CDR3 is TGTGCCAGCAGACAGGGGCAGGAGACCCAGTACTTC.

CDR3 protein: CASSRLKRDTEAFF. The CDR3 nucleotides read TGTGCCAGCAGTCGCCTGAAGAGAGACACTGAAGCTTTCTTT. The chain recombines TRBV27 with TRBJ1-1; D not resolved. The CDR3 loop spans 14 amino acids. Trimming cost V 5 bases and J 3 bases, with 13 bases left between them. CDR1 is MNHEY and CDR2 is SMNVEV in the germline V gene (reference sequence).

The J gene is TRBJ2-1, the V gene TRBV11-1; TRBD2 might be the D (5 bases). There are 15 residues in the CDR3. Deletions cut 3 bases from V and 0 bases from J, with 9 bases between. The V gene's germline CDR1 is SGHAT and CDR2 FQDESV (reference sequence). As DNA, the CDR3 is TGTGCCAGCAGCTTTTCGGGGAGCTCCTACAATGAGCAGTTCTTC. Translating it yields CASSFSGSSYNEQFF.

CDR3 sequence reads: CASSLPSAGLGEKLFF. The CDR3 DNA reads as TGCGCCAGCAGCTTGCCGTCGGCAGGGTTAGGGGAAAAACTGTTTTTT. This rearrangement joins TRBV5-1 to TRBJ1-4; perhaps TRBD1 as D (5 bases). The V gene's germline CDR1 is SGHRS and CDR2 YFSETQ. Trimming stripped 1 base from V and 8 bases from J, with 18 bases between. The length of the CDR3 is 16 residues.

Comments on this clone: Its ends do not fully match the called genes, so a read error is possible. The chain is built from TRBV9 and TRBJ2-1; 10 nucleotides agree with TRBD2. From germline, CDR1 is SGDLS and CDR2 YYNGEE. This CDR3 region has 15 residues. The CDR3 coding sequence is TGTGCCAGTAGCGTATACAGCGGGGGGGCCAATGAGCAGTTCTTC. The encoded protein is CASSVYSGGANEQFF.

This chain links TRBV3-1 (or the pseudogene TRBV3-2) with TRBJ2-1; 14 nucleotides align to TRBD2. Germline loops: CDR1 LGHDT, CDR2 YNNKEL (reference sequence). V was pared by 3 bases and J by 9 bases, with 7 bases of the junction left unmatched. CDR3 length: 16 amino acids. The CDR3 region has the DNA TGTGCCAGCAGCCAGACGACTAGCGGGGGGGCCAGTGAGCAGTTCTTC. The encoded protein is CASSQTTSGGASEQFF.

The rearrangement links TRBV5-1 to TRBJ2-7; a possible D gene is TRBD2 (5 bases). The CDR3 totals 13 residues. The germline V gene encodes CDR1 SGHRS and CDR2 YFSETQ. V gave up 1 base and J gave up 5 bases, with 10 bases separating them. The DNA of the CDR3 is TGCGCCAGCAGCTTGTACGGAGGTAACGAGCAGTACTTC. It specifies CASSLYGGNEQYF.

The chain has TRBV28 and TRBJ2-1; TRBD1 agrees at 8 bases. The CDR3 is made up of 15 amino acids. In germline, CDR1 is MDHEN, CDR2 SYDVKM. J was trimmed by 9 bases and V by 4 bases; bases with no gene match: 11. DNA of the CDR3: TGTGCCAGCAGTTCCCCGACAGGGGCTGGGGGTGAGCAGTTCTTC. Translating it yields CASSSPTGAGGEQFF.